Below are 9 T cell receptor beta chains sequenced from a single sample in a study of CD8+ T cells in alopecia areata. Treatment specified: oral pan-JAK inhibitor, 5-10 mg twice daily. Extraction of RNA preceded its reverse transcription into cDNA, which served as the sequencing template. Only in-frame clones appear in the TCRdb table, and some are missing; sequencing was by immunoSEQ multiplex PCR. The table includes more than 150,000 clones, 45% to 75% detected once. The material sequenced was CD4+ T cells sorted from blood, taken at week 4, from a patient treated with tofacitinib. These receptors were obtained from a human donor with alopecia areata.

The V gene is TRBV29-1, the J gene TRBJ2-3, with 9 bases lining up with TRBD1. The V gene's germline CDR1 is SQVTM and CDR2 ANQGSEA. Unmatched junction bases numbered 8, after V lost 6 bases and J lost 4 bases. The CDR3 sequence is 14 residues long. DNA of the CDR3: TGCAGCGTCCAGGACAGGGGTTCAGCAGATACGCAGTATTTT. It is translated as CSVQDRGSADTQYF.

The chain's CDR3 is CSVDSGGNPTSPLHF. DNA for the CDR3: TGCAGCGTTGATTCCGGGGGCAACCCAACCTCACCCCTCCACTTT. The gene calls are TRBV29-1 and TRBJ1-6, with a weak D call TRBD1 (6 bases). V lost 3 bases, J lost 10 bases, and 19 bases lay in between. This CDR3 has 15 residues. CDR1 SQVTM and CDR2 ANQGSEA come from the germline V gene.

This clone appeared once. The chain joins TRBV29-1 to TRBJ2-5, with 8 bases lining up with TRBD1. J lost 3 bases, V lost 7 bases, and 7 bases had no gene match. CDR1 is SQVTM and CDR2 is ANQGSEA in the germline V gene. This CDR3 has 13 amino acids. The DNA of the CDR3 is TGCAGCGCGAGGACAGGGATAGAAGAGACCCAGTACTTC. Protein sequence: CSARTGIEETQYF.

This clone was seen only a few times. The chain employs TRBV4-3 and TRBJ2-3, with 8 bases matching TRBD2. The CDR3 consists of 15 residues. Germline V CDR1 and CDR2: LGHNA, YSLEER. V lost 4 bases, J lost 1 base, and 4 bases stayed unmatched. The CDR3 DNA sequence: TGCGCCAGCAGCCCCGGGGGGGGGCGCACAGATACGCAGTATTTT. This encodes CASSPGGGRTDTQYF.

This clone showed up just once. The chain has TRBV9 and TRBJ1-2; 8 nucleotides align to TRBD1. From germline, CDR1 is SGDLS and CDR2 YYNGEE. The CDR3 runs to 13 residues. V trimming: 4 bases; J trimming: 5 bases; junction bases outside the gene matches: 4. CDR3 coding DNA: TGTGCCAGCAGCACCGGACAGGGTTATGGCTACACCTTC. Amino acid sequence: CASSTGQGYGYTF.

The J gene is TRBJ1-6, the V gene TRBV5-6; 7 bases fit TRBD1. The CDR3 has 14 residues. The J segment lost 14 bases and the V segment lost 8 bases, leaving 16 bases of the junction unmatched. Germline values: CDR1 SGHDT, CDR2 YYEEEE. As DNA, the CDR3 is TGTGCCAGTACCTCCGGACAGGCGGTGAGGACCCTCCACTTT. Encoded protein: CASTSGQAVRTLHF.

The J gene is TRBJ1-1, the V gene TRBV6-5; D is ambiguous. The CDR3 is 12 residues long. Trimming left V 7 bases short and J 12 bases short, with 18 bases between. Germline V gene data show CDR1 as MNHEY and CDR2 as SVGAGI. As DNA, the CDR3 is TGTGCCAGCACCCACGATAAGGGTCGAACTTTCTTT. It specifies CASTHDKGRTFF.

This chain joins TRBV5-4 and TRBJ2-5, with a weak D call TRBD1 (5 bases). From germline, CDR1 is SGHNT and CDR2 YYREEE (reference sequence). V lost 3 bases and J lost 4, with 13 bases in between. The CDR3 is made up of 14 amino acids. This chain's CDR3 is CASSSWSQGETQYF. The CDR3 bases are TGTGCCAGCAGCTCCTGGTCTCAGGGAGAGACCCAGTACTTC.

V gene TRBV15 combines with J gene TRBJ2-1; TRBD2 agrees at 9 bases. The V and J ends lost 8 bases and 0 bases, in that order; junction bases with no gene match: 5. The CDR3 is 15 amino acids. Germline V gene sequence: CDR1 LNHNV, CDR2 YYDKDF (reference sequence). CDR3 protein: CATGHSGSSYNEQFF. CDR3 coding DNA: TGTGCCACCGGACATAGCGGGAGCTCCTACAATGAGCAGTTCTTC.